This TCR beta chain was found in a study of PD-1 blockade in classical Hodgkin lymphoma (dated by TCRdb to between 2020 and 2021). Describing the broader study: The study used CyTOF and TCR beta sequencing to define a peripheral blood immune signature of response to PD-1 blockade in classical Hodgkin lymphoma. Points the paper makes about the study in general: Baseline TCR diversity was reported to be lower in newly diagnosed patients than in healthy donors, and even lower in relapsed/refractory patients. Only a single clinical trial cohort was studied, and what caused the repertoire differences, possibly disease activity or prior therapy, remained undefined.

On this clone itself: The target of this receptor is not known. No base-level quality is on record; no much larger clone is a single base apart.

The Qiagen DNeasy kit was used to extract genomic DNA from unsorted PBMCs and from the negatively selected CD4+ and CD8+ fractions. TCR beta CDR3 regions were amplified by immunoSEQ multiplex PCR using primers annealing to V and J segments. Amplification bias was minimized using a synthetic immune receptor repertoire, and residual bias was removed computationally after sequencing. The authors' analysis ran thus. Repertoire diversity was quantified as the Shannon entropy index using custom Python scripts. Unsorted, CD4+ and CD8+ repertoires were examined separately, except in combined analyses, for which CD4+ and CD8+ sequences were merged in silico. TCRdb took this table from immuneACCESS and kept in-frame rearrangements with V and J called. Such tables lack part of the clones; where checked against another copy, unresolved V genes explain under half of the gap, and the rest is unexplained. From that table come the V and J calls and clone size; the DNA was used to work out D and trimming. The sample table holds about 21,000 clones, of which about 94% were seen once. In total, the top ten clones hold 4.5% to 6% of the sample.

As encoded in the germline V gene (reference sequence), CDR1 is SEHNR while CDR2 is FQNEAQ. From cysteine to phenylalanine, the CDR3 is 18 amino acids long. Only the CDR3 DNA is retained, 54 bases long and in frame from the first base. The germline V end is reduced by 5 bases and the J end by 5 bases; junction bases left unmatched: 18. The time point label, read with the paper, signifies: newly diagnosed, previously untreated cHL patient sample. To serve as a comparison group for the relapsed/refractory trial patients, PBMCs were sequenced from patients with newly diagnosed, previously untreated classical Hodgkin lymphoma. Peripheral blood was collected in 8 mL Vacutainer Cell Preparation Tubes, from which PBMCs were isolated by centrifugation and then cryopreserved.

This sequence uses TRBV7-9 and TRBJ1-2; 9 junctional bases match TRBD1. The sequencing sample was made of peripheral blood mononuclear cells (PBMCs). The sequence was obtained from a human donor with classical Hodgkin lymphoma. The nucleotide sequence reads TGTGCCAGCAGCCCAGGACCGGGACAGGGACCCAGATTTTATGGCTACACCTTC. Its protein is CASSPGPGQGPRFYGYTF.